The 4 T cell receptor beta chains listed next were all sequenced from one sample in a study of blood T cells in healthy people across ages. The authors ran a second PCR of roughly 6 to 12 cycles using a sample-barcoded 5' primer and a J-beta primer mix. One entry per CDR3 protein results from TCRdb running MiXCR on the 5' RACE reads. The sample gives 1.5 million to 2 million distinct CDR3 sequences, 49% of which show up once; roughly 2% is in the top ten. Sequences were obtained from blood. The receptors were sampled from a woman aged 40 to 55 in good health.

This chain uses TRBV20-1 with TRBJ2-7; 7 bases match TRBD1. CDR1 and CDR2 (germline): DFQATT, SNEGSKA (reference sequence). The CDR3 totals 16 residues. J was trimmed by 3 bases and V by 3 bases; bases with no gene match: 14. CDR3 loop: CSARVPPGQTHYEQYF. In DNA, the CDR3 is TGCAGTGCTAGGGTGCCCCCGGGACAGACGCACTACGAGCAGTACTTC.

The CDR3: CASSYSETEAFF. The CDR3 nucleotides read TGTGCCAGCAGTTACTCAGAAACTGAAGCTTTCTTT. The J gene is TRBJ1-1, the V gene TRBV6-2 or TRBV6-3; the D is unclear. V lost 0 bases and J lost 5, with 4 bases in between. CDR3 size: 12 residues. Germline CDR1 and CDR2: MNHEY and SVGEGT.

This clonotype was seen only once. The chain joins TRBV7-9 to TRBJ1-2, with 11 positions matching TRBD1. Germline trimming cut 5 bases from V and 7 bases from J; bases unmatched to any gene: 9. CDR1 and CDR2 (germline): SEHNR, FQNEAQ (reference sequence). CDR3 length: 15 amino acids. The CDR3 sequence: CASSIRDRGKSGYTF. CDR3 bases: TGTGCCAGCAGCATCCGGGACAGGGGGAAGTCTGGCTACACCTTC. The complete variable domain, with remaining parts taken from reference TRBV7-9 and TRBJ1-2, reads DTGVSQNPRHKITKRGQNVTFRCDPISEHNRLYWYRQTLGQGPEFLTYFQNEAQLEKSRLLSDRFSAERPKGSFSTLEIQRTEQGDSAMYLCASSIRDRGKSGYTFGSGTRLTVV.

Only a few counts were recorded for this clonotype. The gene calls are TRBV12-3 or TRBV12-4 and TRBJ2-7; D call uncertain. V was trimmed by 2 bases and J by 5 bases, leaving 10 bases between them. This CDR3 spans 13 amino acids. Here the CDR3 reads CASSLKGVDEQYF. DNA of the CDR3: TGTGCCAGCAGTTTAAAGGGCGTCGACGAGCAGTACTTC.